This TCR beta chain was profiled in a study of OX40 agonist ivuxolimab in advanced cancers. TCRdb's table, derived via immunoSEQ multiplex PCR, lists solely in-frame clones and lacks some. Found here are 25,000 to 35,000 clones, more than 90% of them singletons; the top ten hold around 27%. The germline V gene has CDR1 SGHRS and CDR2 YFSETQ. J was trimmed by 2 bases and V by 2 bases; bases with no gene match: 6. The CDR3 length is 15 residues. The TCR originated in an adult with an advanced solid tumor such as melanoma, head and neck, liver or kidney cancer. Sequenced here: CD4+ or CD8+ T cells sorted from blood, sampled in a trial of the OX40 agonist ivuxolimab. The chain links TRBV5-1 to TRBJ2-7; 8 bases are a match to TRBD1. CDR3 nucleotide sequence: TGCGCCAGCAGCTTCGGACAGGGAATGACCTACGAGCAGTACTTC. This sequence encodes CASSFGQGMTYEQYF.